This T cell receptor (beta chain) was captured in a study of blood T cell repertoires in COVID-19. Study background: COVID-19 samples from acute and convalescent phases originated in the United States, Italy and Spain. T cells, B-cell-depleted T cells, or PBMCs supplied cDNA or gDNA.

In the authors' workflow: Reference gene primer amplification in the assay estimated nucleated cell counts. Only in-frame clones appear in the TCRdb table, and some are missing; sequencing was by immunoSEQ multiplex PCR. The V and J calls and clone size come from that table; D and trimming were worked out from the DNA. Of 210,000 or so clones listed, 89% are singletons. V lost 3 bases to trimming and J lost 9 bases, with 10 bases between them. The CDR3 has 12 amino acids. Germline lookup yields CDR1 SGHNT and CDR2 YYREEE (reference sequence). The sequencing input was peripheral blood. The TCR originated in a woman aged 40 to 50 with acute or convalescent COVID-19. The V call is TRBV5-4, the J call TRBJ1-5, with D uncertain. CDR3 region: CASSSQEGPQHF. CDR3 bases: TGTGCCAGCAGCTCCCAGGAGGGGCCCCAGCATTTT.